This entry lists 4 T cell receptor beta chains sequenced from one sample in a study of T cells in Graves' hyperthyroidism and ophthalmopathy (dated by TCRdb to about 2019). To prepare the library, multiplex PCR was applied. Sequenced using an Illumina HiSeq 2000. The TCR beta CDR3 regions were amplified from the RNA transcripts. The TCR CDR3 was subjected to a first round of RT-PCR using the HTBI primer set and the Qiagen OneStep RT-PCR kit. TCRdb took the public reads, trimmed them with fastp at Q25, ran MiXCR for clone calling and kept in-frame beta chains. Merged by CDR3 protein, the rows form single entries marked with the most common genes and DNA. The sample table holds fewer than 650,000 distinct CDR3 sequences, of which over 12% were seen once. Together, the top ten hold roughly 4.3% of the sample. Source material: blood. All receptors come from a woman aged 35 to 49 with Graves' ophthalmopathy.

This clonotype was picked up a small number of times. J is TRBJ2-1 and V is TRBV11-1, with 10 bases aligning to TRBD2. There are 15 residues in the CDR3. The V gene's germline CDR1 is SGHAT and CDR2 FQDESV (reference sequence). V lost 4 bases, J lost 6 bases, and 6 bases stayed unmatched. The CDR3 region is CASSSGGTSANEQFF. CDR3 coding DNA: TGTGCCAGCAGCTCGGGAGGGACTAGCGCCAATGAGCAGTTCTTC.

This clonotype was seen many times. This chain uses TRBV12-3 or TRBV12-4 with TRBJ2-5; D possibly corresponds to TRBD2 (6 bases). Trimming stripped 3 bases from V and 5 bases from J, with 19 bases between. CDR3 length equals 16 residues. CDR3 DNA: TGTGCCAGCAGTTTGAGGACTCACGGTGGGGGGGAGACCCAGTACTTC. Translating gives CASSLRTHGGGETQYF.

This clonotype was seen many times. The genes are TRBV6-5 and TRBJ2-5; TRBD1 matches 8 bases. The ends lost 4 bases at V and 2 bases at J; junction bases unmatched: 6. Germline V gene sequence: CDR1 MNHEY, CDR2 SVGAGI. The length of the CDR3 is 15 residues. The CDR3 DNA follows: TGTGCCAGCAGTTGGACAGGGCGGGTACAAGAGACCCAGTACTTC. Amino acids: CASSWTGRVQETQYF.

In this sample, this clonotype turned up many times. J is TRBJ2-5 and V is TRBV12-3 or TRBV12-4; D remains ambiguous. Between the trimmed V and J ends, which lost 5 bases and 0 bases, there was a span of 10 bases. This CDR3 region has 14 residues. The CDR3 region has the DNA TGTGCCAGCAGTATCGACTCTCACCAAGAGACCCAGTACTTC. Protein: CASSIDSHQETQYF.